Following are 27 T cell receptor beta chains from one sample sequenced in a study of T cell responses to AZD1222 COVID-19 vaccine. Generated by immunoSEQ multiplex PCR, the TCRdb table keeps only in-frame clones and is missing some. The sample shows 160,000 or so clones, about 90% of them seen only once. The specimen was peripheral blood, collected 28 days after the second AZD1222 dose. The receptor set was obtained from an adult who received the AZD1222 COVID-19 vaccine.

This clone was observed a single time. In DNA form, the CDR3 reads TGTGCCAGCAGTCAAAGATACACGTTTAACTATGGCTACACCTTC. This encodes CASSQRYTFNYGYTF. The chain joins TRBV6-5 to TRBJ1-2; D uncertain. Per the germline V gene, CDR1 is MNHEY and CDR2 is SVGAGI. The V end was cut by 5 bases, the J end by 1 base, with 14 bases between. This CDR3 spans 15 amino acids.

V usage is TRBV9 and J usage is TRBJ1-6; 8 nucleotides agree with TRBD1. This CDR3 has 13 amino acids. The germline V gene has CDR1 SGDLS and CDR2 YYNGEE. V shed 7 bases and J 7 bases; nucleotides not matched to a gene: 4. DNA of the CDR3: TGTGCCAGCGCGGGACAGGAAAATTCACCCCTCCACTTT. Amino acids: CASAGQENSPLHF.

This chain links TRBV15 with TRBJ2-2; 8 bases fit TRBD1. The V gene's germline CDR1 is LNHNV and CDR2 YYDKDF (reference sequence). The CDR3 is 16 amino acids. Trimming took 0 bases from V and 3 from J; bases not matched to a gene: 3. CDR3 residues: CATSRDRGLDTGELFF. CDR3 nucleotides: TGTGCCACCAGCAGAGACAGGGGGCTGGACACCGGGGAGCTGTTTTTT.

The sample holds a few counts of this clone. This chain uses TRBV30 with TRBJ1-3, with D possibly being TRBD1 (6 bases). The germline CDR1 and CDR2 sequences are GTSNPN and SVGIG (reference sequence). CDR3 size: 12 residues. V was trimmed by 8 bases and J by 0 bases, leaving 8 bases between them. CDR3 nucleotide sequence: TGTGCCAGGGGGAGCTCTGGAAACACCATATATTTT. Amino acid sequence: CARGSSGNTIYF. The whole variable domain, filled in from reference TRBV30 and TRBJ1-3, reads SQTIHQWPATLVQPVGSPLSLECTVEGTSNPNLYWYRQAAGRGLQLLFYSVGIGQISSEVPQNLSASRPQDRQFILSSKKLLLSDSGFYLCARGSSGNTIYFGEGSWLTVV.

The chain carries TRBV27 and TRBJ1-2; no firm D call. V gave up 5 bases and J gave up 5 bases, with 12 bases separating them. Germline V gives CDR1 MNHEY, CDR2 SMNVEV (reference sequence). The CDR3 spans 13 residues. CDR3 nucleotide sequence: TGTGCCAGCAGTCCCCAGACCGGTTATGGCTACACCTTC. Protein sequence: CASSPQTGYGYTF.

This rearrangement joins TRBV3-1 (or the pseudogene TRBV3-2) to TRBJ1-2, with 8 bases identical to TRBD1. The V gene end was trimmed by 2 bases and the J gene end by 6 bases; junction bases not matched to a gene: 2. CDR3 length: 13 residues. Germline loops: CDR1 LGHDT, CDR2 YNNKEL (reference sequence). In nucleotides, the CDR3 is TGTGCCAGCAGCCAAAGACAGGGGCATGGCTACACCTTC. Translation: CASSQRQGHGYTF.

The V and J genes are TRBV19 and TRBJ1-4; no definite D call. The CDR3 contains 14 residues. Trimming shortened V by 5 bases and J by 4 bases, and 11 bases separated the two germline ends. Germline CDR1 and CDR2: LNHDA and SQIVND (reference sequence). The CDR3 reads CASSPRTHNEKLFF. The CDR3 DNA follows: TGTGCCAGTAGTCCCCGGACTCATAATGAAAAACTGTTTTTT.

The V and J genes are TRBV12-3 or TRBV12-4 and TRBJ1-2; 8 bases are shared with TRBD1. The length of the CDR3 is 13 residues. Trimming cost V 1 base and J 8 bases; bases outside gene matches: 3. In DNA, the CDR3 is TGTGCCAGCAGTTTAGGGTCAGGGGGCGGCTACACCTTC. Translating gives CASSLGSGGGYTF.

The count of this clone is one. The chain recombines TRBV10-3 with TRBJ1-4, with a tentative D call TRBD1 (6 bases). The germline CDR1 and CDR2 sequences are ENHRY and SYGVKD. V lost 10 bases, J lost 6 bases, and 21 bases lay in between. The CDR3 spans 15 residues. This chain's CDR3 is CATSGAGDGYEKLFF. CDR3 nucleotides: TGTGCCACAAGTGGGGCAGGGGATGGTTATGAAAAACTGTTTTTT.

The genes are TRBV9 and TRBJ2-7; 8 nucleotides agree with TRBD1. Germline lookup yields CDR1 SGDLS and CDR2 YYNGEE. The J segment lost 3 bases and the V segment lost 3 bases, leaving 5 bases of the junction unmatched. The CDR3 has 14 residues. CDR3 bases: TGTGCCAGCAGCGCGGACGGACAGGGCTACGAGCAGTACTTC. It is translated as CASSADGQGYEQYF. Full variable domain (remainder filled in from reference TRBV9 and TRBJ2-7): DSGVTQTPKHLITATGQRVTLRCSPRSGDLSVYWYQQSLDQGLQFLIQYYNGEERAKGNILERFSAQQFPDLHSELNLSSLELGDSALYFCASSADGQGYEQYFGPGTRLTVT.

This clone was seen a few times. DNA of the CDR3: TGCGCCAGCAGTCCCGGACAGAATTGGGGCGGGGAGCTGTTTTTT. Protein: CASSPGQNWGGELFF. This sequence joins TRBV4-1 and TRBJ2-2, with a tentative D call TRBD1 (6 bases). This CDR3 contains 15 residues. The ends were cut back, 6 bases at V and 7 bases at J, with 18 bases in the middle. Per the germline V gene, CDR1 is MGHRA and CDR2 is YSYEKL.

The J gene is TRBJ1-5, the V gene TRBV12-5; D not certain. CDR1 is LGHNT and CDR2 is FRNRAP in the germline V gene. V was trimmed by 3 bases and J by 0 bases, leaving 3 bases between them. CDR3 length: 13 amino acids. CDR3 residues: CASGFYSNQPQHF. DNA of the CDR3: TGTGCTAGTGGTTTTTATAGCAATCAGCCCCAGCATTTT.

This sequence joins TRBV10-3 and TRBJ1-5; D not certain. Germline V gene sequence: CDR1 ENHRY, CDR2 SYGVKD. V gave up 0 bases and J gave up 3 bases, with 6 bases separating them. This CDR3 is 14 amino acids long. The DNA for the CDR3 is TGTGCCATCAGTGAGTCATGGTCCAATCAGCCCCAGCATTTT. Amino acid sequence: CAISESWSNQPQHF.

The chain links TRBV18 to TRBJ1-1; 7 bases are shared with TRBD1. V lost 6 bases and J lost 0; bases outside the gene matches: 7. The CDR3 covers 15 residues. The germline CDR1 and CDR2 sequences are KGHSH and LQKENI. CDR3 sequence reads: CASSSGGSLNTEAFF. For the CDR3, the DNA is TGTGCCAGCTCTTCAGGGGGGTCACTGAACACTGAAGCTTTCTTT.

The CDR3 protein is CASRLTSTGTEAFF. The CDR3 DNA reads as TGCGCCAGCAGGCTGACCTCGACAGGGACTGAAGCTTTCTTT. The chain is built from TRBV5-1 and TRBJ1-1, with 7 bases aligning to TRBD1. The CDR3 has 14 residues. Germline-derived CDR1 and CDR2 are SGHRS and YFSETQ. V dropped 5 bases and J dropped 5; count of bases not matched to a gene: 9.

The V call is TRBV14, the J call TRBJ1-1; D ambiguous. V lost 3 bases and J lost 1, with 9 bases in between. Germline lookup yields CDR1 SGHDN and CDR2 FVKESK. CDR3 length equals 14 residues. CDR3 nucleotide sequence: TGTGCCAGCAGCCAGGTTCGGGGGAACACTGAAGCTTTCTTT. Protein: CASSQVRGNTEAFF.

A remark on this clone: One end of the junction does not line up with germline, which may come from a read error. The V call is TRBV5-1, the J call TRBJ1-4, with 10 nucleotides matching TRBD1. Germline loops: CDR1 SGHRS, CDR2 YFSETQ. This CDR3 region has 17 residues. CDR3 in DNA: TGCGCCAGCAGCTTGGCCGGGACAGGGGCAACGAATGAAAAACTGTTTTTT. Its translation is CASSLAGTGATNEKLFF.

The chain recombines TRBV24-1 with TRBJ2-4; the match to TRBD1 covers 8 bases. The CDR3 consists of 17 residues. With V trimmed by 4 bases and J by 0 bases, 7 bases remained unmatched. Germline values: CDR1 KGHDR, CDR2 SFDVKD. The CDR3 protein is CATSDLWTGLAKNIQYF. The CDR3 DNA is TGTGCCACCAGTGACCTTTGGACAGGGCTAGCCAAAAACATTCAGTACTTC.

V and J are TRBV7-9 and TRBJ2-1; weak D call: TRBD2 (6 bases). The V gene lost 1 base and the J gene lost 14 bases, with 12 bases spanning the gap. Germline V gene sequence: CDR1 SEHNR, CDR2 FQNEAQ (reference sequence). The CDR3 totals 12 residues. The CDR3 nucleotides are TGTGCCAGCAGCTTAGTCCGGACGGGGGAGTTCTTC. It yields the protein CASSLVRTGEFF.

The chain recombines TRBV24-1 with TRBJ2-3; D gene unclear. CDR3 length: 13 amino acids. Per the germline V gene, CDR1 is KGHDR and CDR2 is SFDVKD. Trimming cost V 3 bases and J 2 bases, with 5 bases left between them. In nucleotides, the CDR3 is TGTGCCACCAGTGATCACTTCACAGATACGCAGTATTTT. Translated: CATSDHFTDTQYF.

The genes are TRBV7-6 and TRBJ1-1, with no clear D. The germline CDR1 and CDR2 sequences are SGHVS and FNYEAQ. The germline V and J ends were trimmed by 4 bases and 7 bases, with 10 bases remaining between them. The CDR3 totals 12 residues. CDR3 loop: CASSSRGGEAFF. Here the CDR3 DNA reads TGTGCCAGCAGCTCCCGTGGTGGTGAAGCTTTCTTT.

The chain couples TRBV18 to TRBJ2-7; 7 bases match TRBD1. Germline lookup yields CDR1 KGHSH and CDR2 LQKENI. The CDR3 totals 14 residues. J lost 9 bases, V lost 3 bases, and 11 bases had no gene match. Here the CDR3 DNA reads TGTGCCAGCTCACCCGGGACAGATCCCTTTGGGCAGTACTTC. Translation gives CASSPGTDPFGQYF.

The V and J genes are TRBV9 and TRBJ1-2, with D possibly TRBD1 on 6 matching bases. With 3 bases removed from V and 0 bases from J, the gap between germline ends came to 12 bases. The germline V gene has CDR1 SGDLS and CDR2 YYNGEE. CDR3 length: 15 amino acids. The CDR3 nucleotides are TGTGCCAGCAGCGCGGGTGGACAGCCTAACTATGGCTACACCTTC. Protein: CASSAGGQPNYGYTF.

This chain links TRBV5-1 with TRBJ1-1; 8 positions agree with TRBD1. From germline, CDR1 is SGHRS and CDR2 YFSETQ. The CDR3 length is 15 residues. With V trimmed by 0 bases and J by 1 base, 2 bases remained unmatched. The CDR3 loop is CASSLVQGANTEAFF. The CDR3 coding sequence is TGCGCCAGCAGCTTGGTGCAGGGGGCGAACACTGAAGCTTTCTTT.

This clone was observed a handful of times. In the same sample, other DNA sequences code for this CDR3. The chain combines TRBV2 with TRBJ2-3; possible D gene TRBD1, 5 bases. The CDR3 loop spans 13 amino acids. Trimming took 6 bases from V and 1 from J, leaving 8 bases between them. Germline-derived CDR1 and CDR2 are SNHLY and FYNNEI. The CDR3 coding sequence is TGTGCCAGCAGGGGGCAAGGCACAGATACGCAGTATTTT. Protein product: CASRGQGTDTQYF.

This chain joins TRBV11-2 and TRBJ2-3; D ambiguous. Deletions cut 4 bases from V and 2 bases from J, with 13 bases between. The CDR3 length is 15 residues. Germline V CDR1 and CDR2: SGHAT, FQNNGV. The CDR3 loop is CASSSWGGDTDTQYF. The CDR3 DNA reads TGTGCCAGCAGCTCTTGGGGTGGTGACACAGATACGCAGTATTTT.

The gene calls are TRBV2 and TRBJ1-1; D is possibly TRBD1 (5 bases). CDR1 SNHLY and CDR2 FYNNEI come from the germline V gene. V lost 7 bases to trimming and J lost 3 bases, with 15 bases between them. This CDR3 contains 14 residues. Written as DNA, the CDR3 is TGTGCCAGCAACGGATTGACAGCTTACACTGAAGCTTTCTTT. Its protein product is CASNGLTAYTEAFF.